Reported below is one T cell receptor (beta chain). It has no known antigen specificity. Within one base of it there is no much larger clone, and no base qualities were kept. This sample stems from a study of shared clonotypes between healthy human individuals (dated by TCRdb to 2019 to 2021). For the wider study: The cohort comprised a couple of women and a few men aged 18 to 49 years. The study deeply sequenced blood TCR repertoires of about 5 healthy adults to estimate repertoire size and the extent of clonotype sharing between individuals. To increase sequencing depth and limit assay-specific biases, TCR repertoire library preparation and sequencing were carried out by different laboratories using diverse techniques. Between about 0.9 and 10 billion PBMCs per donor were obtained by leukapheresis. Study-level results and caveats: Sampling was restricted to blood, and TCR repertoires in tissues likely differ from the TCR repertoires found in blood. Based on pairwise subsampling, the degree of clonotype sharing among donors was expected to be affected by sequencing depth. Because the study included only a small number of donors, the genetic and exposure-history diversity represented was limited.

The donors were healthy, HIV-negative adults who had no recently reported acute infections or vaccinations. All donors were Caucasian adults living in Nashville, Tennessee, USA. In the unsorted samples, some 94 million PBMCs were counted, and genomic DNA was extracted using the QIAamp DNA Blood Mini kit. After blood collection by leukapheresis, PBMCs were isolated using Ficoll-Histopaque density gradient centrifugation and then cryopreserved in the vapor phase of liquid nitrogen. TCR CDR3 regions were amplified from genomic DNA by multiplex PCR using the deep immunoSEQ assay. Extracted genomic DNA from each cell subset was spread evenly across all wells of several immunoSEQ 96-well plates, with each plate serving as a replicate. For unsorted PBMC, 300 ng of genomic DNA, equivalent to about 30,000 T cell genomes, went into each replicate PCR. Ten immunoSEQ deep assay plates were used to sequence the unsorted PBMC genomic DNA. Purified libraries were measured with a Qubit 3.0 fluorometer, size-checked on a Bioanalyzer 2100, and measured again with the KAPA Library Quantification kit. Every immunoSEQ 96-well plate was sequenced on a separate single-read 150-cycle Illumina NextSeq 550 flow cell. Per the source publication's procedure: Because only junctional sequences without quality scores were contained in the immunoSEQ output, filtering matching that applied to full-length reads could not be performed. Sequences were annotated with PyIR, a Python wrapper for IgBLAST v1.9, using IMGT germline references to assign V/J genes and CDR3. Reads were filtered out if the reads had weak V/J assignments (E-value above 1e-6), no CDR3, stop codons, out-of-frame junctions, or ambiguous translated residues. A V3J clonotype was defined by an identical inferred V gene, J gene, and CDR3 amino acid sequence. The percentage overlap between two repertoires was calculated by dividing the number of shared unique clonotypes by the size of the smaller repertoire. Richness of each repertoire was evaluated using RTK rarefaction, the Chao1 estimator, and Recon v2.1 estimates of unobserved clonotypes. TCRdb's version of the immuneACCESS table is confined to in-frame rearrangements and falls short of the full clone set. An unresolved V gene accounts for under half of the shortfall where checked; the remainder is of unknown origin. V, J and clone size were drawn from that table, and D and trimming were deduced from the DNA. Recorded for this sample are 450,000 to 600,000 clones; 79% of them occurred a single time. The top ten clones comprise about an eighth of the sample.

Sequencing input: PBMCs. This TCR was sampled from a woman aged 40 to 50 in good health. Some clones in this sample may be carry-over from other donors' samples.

The CDR3 has the sequence CASSQDTLAGVSGELFF. The sequence in DNA is TGCGCCAGCAGCCAAGATACCCTAGCGGGAGTTTCCGGGGAGCTGTTTTTT. This receptor chain uses TRBV4-3 and TRBJ2-2; 10 bases in the middle match TRBD2. Ends trimmed: V by 0 bases, J by 6 bases; bases unmatched to a gene: 7. From the cysteine up to the phenylalanine, the CDR3 has a length of 17 residues. Of the read, only the CDR3 DNA is kept; its 51 bases are in frame from base 1. CDR1 is given as LGHNA and CDR2 as YSLEER, both from the germline V gene.